The 23 T cell receptor beta chains in this list originate from one sample, sequenced in a study of beta chain features in type 1 diabetes. The sequenced template was cDNA made from the entire isolated RNA. Using immunoSEQ multiplex PCR, the repertoire was profiled, and TCRdb retains in-frame clones only, with some absent. The sample gives about 450,000 clones, about an eighth of which show up once; 0.04% to 0.05% is in the top ten. Specimen: naive CD4+ T cells from blood. Every receptor here comes from a young woman in good health.

The chain joins TRBV29-1 to TRBJ1-1; no definite D call. This CDR3 comprises 14 residues. In germline, CDR1 is SQVTM, CDR2 ANQGSEA. V was pared by 3 bases and J by 1 base, with 12 bases between. CDR3 sequence (DNA): TGCAGCGTTGATATCTTTTCACCGAACACTGAAGCTTTCTTT. Translating gives CSVDIFSPNTEAFF.

This clone has more than one count but fewer than ten. This sequence joins TRBV27 and TRBJ2-5; 7 bases line up with TRBD1. The ends lost 3 bases at V and 5 bases at J; junction bases unmatched: 6. The V gene's germline CDR1 is MNHEY and CDR2 SMNVEV (reference sequence). This CDR3 is built from 14 residues. The CDR3 DNA reads as TGTGCCAGCAGTTTTGGCTGGGGACAGGAGACCCAGTACTTC. It specifies CASSFGWGQETQYF.

This clone has only a few counts. V is TRBV4-2 and J is TRBJ2-6, with D perhaps TRBD1 (6 bases). Trimming took off 4 bases at V and 0 bases at J, with 13 bases between the two ends. In germline, CDR1 is LGHNA, CDR2 YNFKEQ. This CDR3 has 17 residues. The CDR3 protein is CASSPGHGDSGANVLTF. The CDR3 coding sequence is TGTGCCAGCAGCCCGGGACATGGCGACTCTGGGGCCAACGTCCTGACTTTC.

The genes are TRBV15 and TRBJ2-7, with 10 bases identical to TRBD1. With 4 bases clipped from V and 5 bases from J, the junction kept 8 bases outside the gene matches. Germline V gene data show CDR1 as LNHNV and CDR2 as YYDKDF (reference sequence). The CDR3 sequence is 15 residues long. The CDR3 region is CATSIGTGASNEQYV. CDR3 coding DNA: TGTGCCACCAGCATAGGGACAGGGGCAAGTAACGAGCAGTACGTC.

The V and J genes are TRBV11-3 and TRBJ2-1; D is undetermined. The CDR3 extends over 14 amino acids. V dropped 1 base and J dropped 2 bases, with 6 bases sitting between them. Looked up from germline, CDR1 is SGHNT and CDR2 is YENEEA. CDR3 coding DNA: TGTGCCAGCAGCTTAGGGCAGGCCTACAATGAGCAGTTCTTC. Amino acid sequence: CASSLGQAYNEQFF.

This sequence joins TRBV15 and TRBJ1-1, with D possibly matching TRBD1 (5 bases). V was trimmed by 0 bases and J by 7 bases, leaving 9 bases between them. The CDR3 consists of 13 residues. CDR1 and CDR2 (germline): LNHNV, YYDKDF (reference sequence). Here the CDR3 DNA reads TGTGCCACCAGCAGAGATCTAGACAGTGAAGCTTTCTTT. Its protein is CATSRDLDSEAFF.

This chain joins TRBV28 and TRBJ1-2; D is unresolved. The V end lost 3 bases, the J end lost 4 bases, and 12 bases lay between the germline ends. The CDR3 covers 14 residues. Germline V gene sequence: CDR1 MDHEN, CDR2 SYDVKM. The CDR3 protein is CASSFSPTSYGYTF. The CDR3, as DNA: TGTGCCAGCAGTTTCAGCCCCACTTCCTATGGCTACACCTTC.

The CDR3: CASSVQGPRDYEQYV. DNA of the CDR3: TGTGCCAGCAGCGTACAGGGACCACGCGACTACGAGCAGTACGTC. The chain links TRBV9 to TRBJ2-7; either TRBD1 or TRBD2 may supply D (5 bases each). The CDR3 runs to 15 residues. Trimming left V 1 base short and J 3 bases short, with 14 bases between. Germline assignment: CDR1 SGDLS and CDR2 YYNGEE.

The chain joins TRBV30 to TRBJ2-1; D possibly corresponds to TRBD2 (5 bases). Trimming cost V 2 bases and J 0 bases, with 11 bases left between them. Per germline, CDR1 GTSNPN and CDR2 SVGIG (reference sequence). This CDR3 spans 15 amino acids. The CDR3 DNA is TGTGCCTGGAGTCGTTCGGGGAGCTCCTACAATGAGCAGTTCTTC. Protein product: CAWSRSGSSYNEQFF.

To note about this clone: The sample carries other DNA sequences with the same CDR3. The V call is TRBV9, the J call TRBJ2-3; D not certain. The CDR3 runs 15 residues. CDR1 and CDR2 (germline): SGDLS, YYNGEE. Trimming cost V 0 bases and J 0 bases, with 8 bases left between them. In DNA, the CDR3 is TGTGCCAGCAGCGTAGCCGGAGCTAGCACAGATACGCAGTATTTT. Protein: CASSVAGASTDTQYF. The full variable domain, its missing parts supplied by reference TRBV9 and TRBJ2-3, is DSGVTQTPKHLITATGQRVTLRCSPRSGDLSVYWYQQSLDQGLQFLIQYYNGEERAKGNILERFSAQQFPDLHSELNLSSLELGDSALYFCASSVAGASTDTQYFGPGTRLTVL.

This chain joins TRBV11-2 and TRBJ2-5, with TRBD2 identical over 10 bases. The CDR3 totals 15 residues. J gave up 4 bases and V 3 bases, and 5 bases lay outside the gene matches. Germline V CDR1 and CDR2: SGHAT, FQNNGV. The CDR3 DNA follows: TGTGCCAGCAGCTTCTTAGCGGGGGGCCTAGAGACCCAGTACTTC. This sequence encodes CASSFLAGGLETQYF.

The rearrangement joins TRBV11-3 to TRBJ2-3; TRBD1 agrees at 9 bases. The CDR3 loop spans 14 amino acids. Trimming cost V 6 bases and J 2 bases; bases outside gene matches: 3. CDR1 and CDR2 from the germline V gene are SGHNT and YENEEA. The CDR3 loop is CASRRTGDTDTQYF. The DNA for the CDR3 is TGTGCCAGCAGACGGACAGGGGACACAGATACGCAGTATTTT.

The chain has TRBV7-8 and TRBJ2-7; D uncertain. The CDR3 runs to 15 residues. V dropped 7 bases and J dropped 3 bases, with 19 bases sitting between them. In germline, CDR1 is SGHVS, CDR2 FQNEAQ. CDR3 in DNA: TGTGCCAGCACCATCCGAAAAGGTAGTTACTACGAGCAGTACTTC. This encodes CASTIRKGSYYEQYF.

The chain uses TRBV19 and TRBJ1-2; D remains ambiguous. This CDR3 is 13 amino acids long. The germline gives CDR1 LNHDA, CDR2 SQIVND (reference sequence). Trimming removed 0 bases at V and 7 bases at J, with 9 bases between. This chain's CDR3 is CASSIDPLGGYTF. The CDR3 DNA sequence: TGTGCCAGTAGTATAGATCCGCTAGGTGGCTACACCTTC.

About this clone itself: Distinct nucleotide sequences in the sample also encode this CDR3. J is TRBJ2-3 and V is TRBV7-9; 12 bases fit TRBD2. Looked up from germline, CDR1 is SEHNR and CDR2 is FQNEAQ (reference sequence). This CDR3 contains 16 residues. The V and J ends lost 4 bases and 0 bases, in that order; junction bases with no gene match: 2. DNA for the CDR3: TGTGCCAGCAGCTCAGGACTAGCGGGAAGCACAGATACGCAGTATTTT. It yields the protein CASSSGLAGSTDTQYF. Supplemented by reference TRBV7-9 and TRBJ2-3, the full variable domain reads DTGVSQNPRHKITKRGQNVTFRCDPISEHNRLYWYRQTLGQGPEFLTYFQNEAQLEKSRLLSDRFSAERPKGSFSTLEIQRTEQGDSAMYLCASSSGLAGSTDTQYFGPGTRLTVL.

The chain is built from TRBV7-9 and TRBJ1-2, with a tentative D call TRBD1 (6 bases). V was cut by 5 bases and J by 4 bases, with 14 bases left in between. The CDR3 is 14 residues long. Germline CDR1 and CDR2: SEHNR and FQNEAQ (reference sequence). CDR3 sequence: CASSIRGRGYGYTF. Here the CDR3 DNA reads TGTGCCAGCAGCATCAGGGGAAGGGGCTATGGCTACACCTTC.

The gene calls are TRBV7-2 and TRBJ1-1, with no clear D. CDR1 is SGHTA, CDR2 FQGNSA, per germline. The V end lost 1 base, the J end lost 1 base, and 10 bases lay between the germline ends. The CDR3 runs 15 residues. Written as DNA, the CDR3 is TGTGCCAGCAGCTTAGGCCCTTCAAAGAACACTGAAGCTTTCTTT. This sequence encodes CASSLGPSKNTEAFF.

This clone came up a few times. The gene calls are TRBV29-1 and TRBJ2-1; D is uncertain. The CDR3 runs 11 residues. The germline V gene has CDR1 SQVTM and CDR2 ANQGSEA. V dropped 5 bases and J dropped 2 bases, with 4 bases sitting between them. CDR3 in DNA: TGCAGCGTTTCCCCCTACAATGAGCAGTTCTTC. It encodes CSVSPYNEQFF.

The rearrangement joins TRBV27 to TRBJ2-7, with D possibly being TRBD1 (5 bases). Germline V gene sequence: CDR1 MNHEY, CDR2 SMNVEV (reference sequence). The CDR3 spans 13 residues. V lost 3 bases and J 4 bases, leaving 10 bases between the germline ends. The CDR3 DNA follows: TGTGCCAGCAGTTTTAGGGGCCCGTACGAGCAGTACTTC. Translating it yields CASSFRGPYEQYF.

This clone was seen a handful of times. CDR3 bases: TGTGCCAGCAGCTTAGAAGGTGGATCTGAAGCTTTCTTT. This encodes CASSLEGGSEAFF. The rearrangement joins TRBV7-9 to TRBJ1-1; D gene unclear. Germline V gene lookup returns CDR1 SEHNR and CDR2 FQNEAQ (reference sequence). Trimming left V 1 base short and J 6 bases short, with 9 bases between. This CDR3 has 13 residues.

This clone was counted a few times. The chain links TRBV25-1 to TRBJ1-1; TRBD1 matches 7 bases. V shed 1 base and J 7 bases; nucleotides not matched to a gene: 3. Germline V gene lookup returns CDR1 MGHDK and CDR2 SYGVNS. This CDR3 region has 13 residues. CDR3 in DNA: TGTGCCAGCAGTGAATCTGGACAGGTTGAAGCTTTCTTT. Its translation: CASSESGQVEAFF.

The genes are TRBV7-2 and TRBJ2-5; D not resolved. Germline CDR1 is SGHTA and CDR2 is FQGNSA. V lost 6 bases, J lost 5 bases, and 7 bases lay in between. The CDR3 length is 11 residues. CDR3 loop: CASRLTETQYF. DNA for the CDR3: TGTGCCAGCAGGCTCACGGAGACCCAGTACTTC.

This clone occurred a few times. This chain links TRBV7-2 with TRBJ2-1; no firm D call. This CDR3 has 12 residues. The ends were cut back, 8 bases at V and 1 base at J, with 6 bases in the middle. The germline V gene encodes CDR1 SGHTA and CDR2 FQGNSA. This chain's CDR3 is CASGKSYNEQFF. CDR3 DNA: TGTGCCAGCGGGAAGTCCTACAATGAGCAGTTCTTC.